This is a list of T cell receptor beta chains from one sample in a study of T cell changes during pregnancy in multiple sclerosis. Clones were read by immunoSEQ multiplex PCR, and TCRdb kept only the in-frame ones, dropping some. The table records over 55,000 clones, approximately 92% of them present only once. Sample: CD8+ T cells from peripheral blood mononuclear cells, taken in the third trimester of pregnancy. The receptors stem from a female donor in good health, enrolled as a control in a pregnancy study. The CDR3 runs from the conserved cysteine through the conserved F or W. The order of the fields is CDR3 protein, CDR3 DNA, clone size, V gene, D gene, J gene. A D gene is named only where the DNA matches it firmly. Where a row states a size, it is once, few, many or the class of an expanded clone; other rows omit it.

CSVRLALYEQYF TGCAGCGTTCGACTAGCGCTCTACGAGCAGTACTTC once TRBV29-1 TRBD2 TRBJ2-7
CASGLGDSGYEQYF TGTGCTAGTGGTTTGGGGGACAGCGGCTACGAGCAGTACTTC - TRBV12-5 TRBD1 TRBJ2-7
CASSPGQTSSYEQYF TGTGCCAGTAGTCCCGGACAGACAAGCTCCTACGAGCAGTACTTC - TRBV19 - TRBJ2-7
CASSPYRGGNNEQFF TGCGCCAGCAGCCCGTACAGGGGAGGTAACAATGAGCAGTTCTTC - TRBV4-3 - TRBJ2-1
CSVDMGARGYTF TGCAGCGTTGACATGGGGGCGCGTGGCTACACCTTC - TRBV29-1 - TRBJ1-2
CASSDARDNQETQYF TGTGCCAGTAGTGACGCCCGGGACAACCAAGAGACCCAGTACTTC - TRBV19 - TRBJ2-5
CASSPRGGLNQGRSSYEQYF TGCGCCAGCAGCCCAAGGGGGGGGCTAAACCAAGGAAGGAGCTCCTACGAGCAGTACTTC - TRBV4-3 - TRBJ2-7
CASSFGTGGDYGYTF TGTGCCAGCAGCTTTGGGACAGGGGGAGACTATGGCTACACCTTC - TRBV7-9 TRBD1 TRBJ1-2
CASSLGGRETQYF TGTGCCAGCAGCTTGGGGGGGCGAGAGACCCAGTACTTC once TRBV13 - TRBJ2-5
CASSLETGGTDTQYF TGTGCCAGCAGTCTCGAGACAGGGGGCACAGATACGCAGTATTTT - TRBV28 TRBD1 TRBJ2-3
CASSSIDNEQFF TGTGCCAGCAGTAGTATTGACAATGAGCAGTTCTTC - TRBV7-9 - TRBJ2-1
CASSRGTPQSSYNEQFF TGCGCCAGCAGCCGAGGGACTCCCCAATCCTCCTACAATGAGCAGTTCTTC - TRBV4-1 - TRBJ2-1
CASSIDPTDGNTIYF TGTGCCAGTAGTATAGATCCCACAGATGGAAACACCATATATTTT - TRBV19 - TRBJ1-3
CASSYSGGEAFF TGTGCCAGCAGTTACTCAGGGGGAGAGGCTTTCTTT - TRBV6-5 - TRBJ1-1
CASSGPPGENSPLHF TGTGCCAGCAGCGGACCCCCGGGAGAAAATTCACCCCTCCACTTT - TRBV9 - TRBJ1-6
CASSLVRGANYGYTF TGTGCCAGCAGTTTGGTTCGGGGAGCTAACTATGGCTACACCTTC - TRBV27 - TRBJ1-2
CATSRDLGQGLYEQYF TGTGCCACCAGCAGAGATCTTGGACAGGGGCTTTACGAGCAGTACTTC once TRBV15 TRBD1 TRBJ2-7
CASSFGTSPRETQYF TGTGCCAGCAGCTTCGGGACTAGCCCGCGAGAGACCCAGTACTTC - TRBV9 TRBD2 TRBJ2-5
CASSQDRAGAHQETQYF TGCGCCAGCAGCCAAGATCGAGCGGGGGCTCACCAAGAGACCCAGTACTTC - TRBV4-1 TRBD2 TRBJ2-5
CASSLDLGGRIDTEAFF TGTGCCAGCAGCTTGGATTTAGGCGGGCGGATCGACACTGAAGCTTTCTTT - TRBV5-4 - TRBJ1-1
CASGLIQGVGETQYF TGTGCTAGTGGTTTAATACAGGGGGTCGGAGAGACCCAGTACTTC - TRBV12-5 TRBD1 TRBJ2-5
CARSSKQSDRPNEAQHF TGTGCCAGAAGCTCGAAGCAGTCGGACAGGCCAAACGAAGCCCAGCATTTT - TRBV5-3 TRBD1 TRBJ1-5
CASRAGDSENDYTEAFF TGTGCCAGCAGGGCCGGGGACAGCGAGAATGATTACACTGAAGCTTTCTTT - TRBV5-5 TRBD1 TRBJ1-1
CASSPPTGGQETQYF TGTGCCAGCTCACCACCCACAGGTGGCCAAGAGACCCAGTACTTC few TRBV18 - TRBJ2-5
CASSQRSGTEYYEQYF TGTGCCAGCAGCCAGAGAAGTGGGACAGAATACTACGAGCAGTACTTC - TRBV13 TRBD1 TRBJ2-7
CASPTNLQEGTEAFF TGTGCCAGCCCTACGAACCTGCAGGAGGGTACTGAAGCTTTCTTT - TRBV6-1 - TRBJ1-1
CASSLAVGSAHEQFF TGTGCCAGCAGCTTGGCCGTCGGGTCAGCCCATGAGCAGTTCTTC - TRBV5-8 - TRBJ2-1
CASSPWTGGETQYF TGTGCCAGCAGCCCCTGGACAGGGGGGGAGACCCAGTACTTC once TRBV11-2 TRBD1 TRBJ2-5
CASSYAGGPDEQFF TGTGCCAGCAGTTACGCGGGGGGGCCGGATGAGCAGTTCTTC - TRBV6-5 TRBD2 TRBJ2-1
CASRPRGGNTIYF TGTGCCAGCAGACCACGGGGTGGAAACACCATATATTTT - TRBV27 - TRBJ1-3
CASSPRDRVHEQFF TGTGCCAGCAGCCCCCGGGACAGGGTCCATGAGCAGTTCTTC - TRBV7-3 TRBD1 TRBJ2-1
CASTPGLAGGQSNSSTDTQYF TGTGCCAGCACCCCTGGGCTAGCGGGGGGCCAGTCTAACTCTAGCACAGATACGCAGTATTTT - TRBV27 TRBD2 TRBJ2-3
CASSDGTDTDTQYF TGTGCCAGCAGTGACGGGACAGACACAGATACGCAGTATTTT - TRBV6-4 TRBD1 TRBJ2-3
CASSVVAGSDTEAFF TGTGCCAGCAGCGTAGTAGCAGGGTCGGACACTGAAGCTTTCTTT many TRBV9 - TRBJ1-1
CAWSVTSGGILSYNEQFF TGTGCCTGGAGTGTGACTAGCGGGGGGATTTTAAGCTACAATGAGCAGTTCTTC - TRBV30 TRBD2 TRBJ2-1
CSVERGGPDTEAFF TGCAGCGTTGAGCGGGGGGGCCCGGACACTGAAGCTTTCTTT - TRBV29-1 - TRBJ1-1
CASSHQQGANAKNIQYF TGTGCCAGCAGCCATCAACAGGGGGCTAACGCCAAAAACATTCAGTACTTC - TRBV14 TRBD1 TRBJ2-4
CASSLRDRGGNQPQHF TGTGCCAGCAGCCTAAGGGACAGGGGTGGCAATCAGCCCCAGCATTTT once TRBV5-6 TRBD1 TRBJ1-5
CASSQYYAGTGGSDEQFF TGCGCCAGCAGCCAATATTATGCCGGGACAGGGGGATCGGATGAGCAGTTCTTC - TRBV4-1 TRBD1 TRBJ2-1
CASSVYGAETQYF TGTGCCAGCAGTGTCTATGGGGCAGAGACCCAGTACTTC - TRBV25-1 - TRBJ2-5
CASSLRQGIAGANVLTF TGTGCCAGCAGCCTCCGACAGGGCATCGCTGGGGCCAACGTCCTGACTTTC - TRBV27 TRBD1 TRBJ2-6
CASRQDDSYEQYF TGTGCCAGCAGGCAGGATGACTCCTACGAGCAGTACTTC - TRBV14 - TRBJ2-7
CASSLEVRQGGSGANVLTF TGTGCCAGCAGCTTAGAGGTTAGGCAGGGGGGCTCTGGGGCCAACGTCCTGACTTTC - TRBV7-2 - TRBJ2-6
CASSQGGGGLNEQYF TGTGCCAGCAGTCAGGGGGGCGGAGGGTTGAACGAGCAGTACTTC - TRBV6-5 - TRBJ2-7
CASSLALPPPDSGNTIYF TGTGCCAGCAGCTTAGCCCTTCCTCCTCCGGACAGTGGAAACACCATATATTTT - TRBV11-2 - TRBJ1-3
CAWSLTGDEQYF TGTGCCTGGAGCCTGACCGGGGACGAGCAGTACTTC few TRBV30 - TRBJ2-7
CASSYPGSGKSAFF TGTGCCAGCAGTTACCCGGGCTCAGGGAAATCGGCTTTCTTT - TRBV6-5 - TRBJ1-1
CASSISPETRGETQYF TGTGCCAGTAGTATCAGCCCAGAAACCAGGGGAGAGACCCAGTACTTC - TRBV19 - TRBJ2-5
CASGPGQGYEQYF TGTGCCAGCGGACCGGGACAGGGCTACGAGCAGTACTTC - TRBV7-6 TRBD1 TRBJ2-7
CASSGTLQGNIQYF TGTGCCAGCAGCGGGACCTTACAGGGCAACATTCAGTACTTC - TRBV27 - TRBJ2-4
CASSSREAFF TGTGCCAGCAGCTCCAGGGAAGCTTTCTTT - TRBV7-9 - TRBJ1-1
CASTPDSSNYGYTF TGTGCCAGCACCCCGGACAGTTCTAACTATGGCTACACCTTC - TRBV6-6 - TRBJ1-2
CASSFSQGNTEAFF TGTGCCAGCAGCTTCAGTCAGGGGAACACTGAAGCTTTCTTT - TRBV5-6 - TRBJ1-1
CASSQDHEARNYNEQFF TGCGCCAGCAGCCAAGATCACGAAGCACGAAATTACAATGAGCAGTTCTTC - TRBV4-1 - TRBJ2-1